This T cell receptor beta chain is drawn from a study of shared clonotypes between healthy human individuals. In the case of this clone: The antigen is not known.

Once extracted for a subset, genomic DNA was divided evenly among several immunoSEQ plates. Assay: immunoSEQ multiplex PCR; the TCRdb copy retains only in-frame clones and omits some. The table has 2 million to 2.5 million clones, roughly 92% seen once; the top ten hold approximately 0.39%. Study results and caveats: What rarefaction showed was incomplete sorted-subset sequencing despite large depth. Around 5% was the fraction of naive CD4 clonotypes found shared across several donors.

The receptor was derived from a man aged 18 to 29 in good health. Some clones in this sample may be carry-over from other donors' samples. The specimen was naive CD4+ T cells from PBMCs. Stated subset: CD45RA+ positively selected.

This CDR3 is CASSELEGPYGYTF. CDR3 DNA: TGTGCCAGCAGCGAGCTTGAGGGGCCCTATGGCTACACCTTC. The rearrangement joins TRBV7-6 to TRBJ1-2; perhaps TRBD1 as D (5 bases). The CDR3 totals 14 residues. V was shortened by 5 bases and J by 4 bases, with 14 bases between the two germline ends. The germline gives CDR1 SGHVS, CDR2 FNYEAQ.